Given below is one T cell receptor beta chain in context. No cognate antigen has been identified for it. No base quality values were provided; no much bigger clone lies one nucleotide off. Library method: 5' RACE. The sequencing machine was an Illumina HiSeq 2500. A second PCR of 7 to 11 cycles was performed with a sample-barcoded 5' primer and a J-beta primer mix. Each TCR beta cDNA molecule received a unique molecular identifier from a template-switch 5' adaptor carrying 12 random nucleotides. Each sample yielded at least 2.5 million CDR3-containing paired-end reads. All of the RNA was converted into first-strand cDNA using the Mint cDNA synthesis kit, with a TRBC-specific oligonucleotide serving as the primer. After uracil-DNA glycosylase treatment, a first 18-cycle PCR used universal primers M1SS and BC2_uni_R on all cDNA. Processing in the source paper ran as follows. Normalization of each sample was performed by random selection of 1 million high-quality reads, each carrying a distinct molecular identifier. Reads with shared molecular identifiers were discarded instead of being binned into consensus sequences. CDR3 identification, clonotype clustering and error correction used MiTCR with a Q25 quality threshold and the strictest error-elimination algorithm. A nonparametric unseen species model with Euler transformation was used to estimate lower-bound total TCR beta diversity. The public sequencing data were trimmed at Q25 with fastp and processed into clonotypes with MiXCR by TCRdb, which kept only in-frame beta chains. Entries are consolidated by CDR3 protein sequence, retaining the most common genes and DNA. Clone size and V and J calls follow TCRdb, not the original study. The sample data list about 1.5 million distinct CDR3 sequences, and approximately 42% of these were observed just once. The ten largest make up about 4% of the sample.

From the cysteine up to the phenylalanine, the CDR3 has a length of 14 residues. The CDR3 DNA has 42 bases and is translated from base 1. V drops 0 bases and J drops 1 base, leaving 7 bases in between. Looking up the germline V gene yields CDR1 SGHRS and CDR2 YFSETQ. These data originate in a study of blood T cells in healthy people across ages (dated by TCRdb to the mid-2010s). At the level of the whole study: In model experiments, roughly one uniquely barcoded TCR beta cDNA molecule per two T cells was captured by template switching. The study measured age-related changes in TCR beta repertoire diversity using deep sequencing normalized with unique cDNA molecular identifiers. Four age groups were formed from the donors: young (average approximately 16 years), middle-aged (just under 40), aged (around 68) and long-lived (less than 85). To avoid experimental bias, donors of different ages were spread randomly across the sequencing lanes. The study analyzed two additional independent replicas of 1 million unique cDNA reads from the same blood draw for two donors, one aged 18 to 30 and one aged 80 or older.

Systemically healthy Caucasian individuals from Russia, some 40 in total and aged roughly 6 to 100 years, were included as donors. Each donor gave ten milliliters of peripheral blood, collected into EDTA-treated Vacutainer tubes. PBMCs were isolated by Ficoll-Paque density-gradient centrifugation, with at least 6.5 million obtained per sample. Trizol reagent was used to extract total RNA from PBMCs, with at least 6 micrograms per sample. Naive CD45RAhigh/CD27high T cell percentages were measured by flow cytometry on a PBMC aliquot from every donor. Summary of the overall study and its limitations: Donor CMV infection status was unknown, potentially confounding age-related changes in expanded clonotypes. Because profiling used bulk unsorted PBMCs, naive and antigen-experienced compartments could not be compared conclusively. A strong correlation was found between observed TCR beta diversity and the percentage of naive T cells measured by flow cytometry. Estimates of total diversity based on one million sequenced T cells were considered lower bounds and underestimates. Compared with the aged group, the long-lived group had more naive CD4+ T cells, fewer expanded clones and increased TCR diversity, a pattern suggesting age selection. Observed TCR beta diversity per million T cells fell roughly linearly with age, and a significant reduction was already apparent by age about 36.

The chain couples TRBV5-1 to TRBJ1-1; the D gene cannot be resolved reliably. Material for sequencing was blood. The clonotype originates from a woman aged 18-29 years in good health. The DNA is as follows: TGCGCCAGCAGCTTGGTGGACCAGAACACTGAAGCTTTCTTT. This encodes CASSLVDQNTEAFF. Extended through the reference TRBV5-1 and TRBJ1-1 proteins, this CDR3 yields the full variable domain: KAGVTQTPRYLIKTRGQQVTLSCSPISGHRSVSWYQQTPGQGLQFLFEYFSETQRNKGNFPGRFSGRQFSNSRSEMNVSTLELGDSALYLCASSLVDQNTEAFFGQGTRLTVV.